One sample yielded the 24 T cell receptor beta chains listed below, sequenced in a study of beta chain features in type 1 diabetes. All of the isolated RNA was reverse transcribed, so expressed TCRB transcripts were sequenced. Some clones are missing from TCRdb's copy, which holds only in-frame ones; the method was immunoSEQ multiplex PCR. The sample lists about 710,000 clones, over 12% occurring once. These receptors have no identified antigens. Whole-study findings and limits: Shorter TCRB CDR3s, moderately but significantly so, marked every one of the four CD4+ subsets in Type 1 diabetes patients.

Sequencing was done on a sample of naive CD4+ T cells from blood. These receptors all come from a man younger than 35 with type 1 diabetes.

V and J are TRBV10-3 and TRBJ1-5; D is uncertain. The CDR3 consists of 13 residues. The germline V gene encodes CDR1 ENHRY and CDR2 SYGVKD. V was shortened by 3 bases and J by 3 bases, with 6 bases between the two germline ends. The CDR3 spells CAISENDNQPQHF. The CDR3 bases are TGTGCCATCAGTGAAAATGACAATCAGCCCCAGCATTTT.

This rearrangement joins TRBV9 to TRBJ2-4; D is unresolved. This CDR3 has 14 residues. Germline CDR1 and CDR2: SGDLS and YYNGEE. Deletions cut 0 bases from V and 6 bases from J, with 10 bases between. CDR3 protein: CASSVAPGGNIQYF. Written as DNA, the CDR3 is TGTGCCAGCAGCGTAGCTCCCGGCGGAAACATTCAGTACTTC. The whole variable domain, remainder taken from reference TRBV9 and TRBJ2-4, is DSGVTQTPKHLITATGQRVTLRCSPRSGDLSVYWYQQSLDQGLQFLIQYYNGEERAKGNILERFSAQQFPDLHSELNLSSLELGDSALYFCASSVAPGGNIQYFGAGTRLSVL.

This chain connects TRBV7-2 to TRBJ1-2, with 7 bases identical to TRBD1. Germline V gene data show CDR1 as SGHTA and CDR2 as FQGNSA. CDR3 size: 14 residues. The J segment lost 4 bases and the V segment lost 4 bases, leaving 6 bases of the junction unmatched. The CDR3 loop is CASSSWTGPYGYTF. As DNA, the CDR3 is TGTGCCAGCAGCTCCTGGACAGGCCCCTATGGCTACACCTTC.

The chain carries TRBV6-1 and TRBJ2-1; 13 bases fit TRBD2. This CDR3 comprises 15 residues. V shed 8 bases and J 4 bases; nucleotides not matched to a gene: 5. Germline loops: CDR1 MNHNS, CDR2 SASEGT. In DNA form, the CDR3 reads TGTGCCAGCCGGACTAGCGGGAGACCATACAATGAGCAGTTCTTC. Translated, it gives CASRTSGRPYNEQFF.

This clone has a handful of counts. The chain couples TRBV27 to TRBJ2-5; D is unclear. Trimming left V 4 bases short and J 2 bases short, with 8 bases between. The CDR3 totals 13 residues. Germline CDR1 reads MNHEY; CDR2 reads SMNVEV (reference sequence). The CDR3, as DNA: TGTGCCAGCAGTTCCATTGCGCAAGAGACCCAGTACTTC. Translating it yields CASSSIAQETQYF.

The chain recombines TRBV2 with TRBJ2-2; D not certain. Looked up from germline, CDR1 is SNHLY and CDR2 is FYNNEI. This CDR3 has 13 amino acids. V dropped 6 bases and J dropped 9 bases, with 14 bases sitting between them. The CDR3 protein is CASRLIVAWELFF. CDR3 nucleotides: TGTGCCAGCAGGCTTATAGTCGCATGGGAGCTGTTTTTT.

The genes are TRBV30 and TRBJ2-1, with TRBD2 as a possible D gene (6 bases). Germline V CDR1 and CDR2: GTSNPN, SVGIG (reference sequence). V gave up 5 bases and J gave up 6 bases, with 17 bases separating them. The CDR3 has 14 residues. Written as DNA, the CDR3 is TGTGCCTGGGTGCGGGCGGGGCAAGTCAATGAGCAGTTCTTC. Translation: CAWVRAGQVNEQFF.

This clone appeared a few times. The chain couples TRBV11-2 to TRBJ2-5; D perhaps matches TRBD2 (5 bases). The germline V gene has CDR1 SGHAT and CDR2 FQNNGV. Trimming left V 4 bases short and J 6 bases short, with 9 bases between. This CDR3 region has 12 residues. DNA of the CDR3: TGTGCCAGCAGCTCCGAGGGTCAGACCCAGTACTTC. Translation: CASSSEGQTQYF.

The V and J genes are TRBV18 and TRBJ2-2; tentatively, D is TRBD2 (5 bases). There are 12 residues in the CDR3. The V gene's germline CDR1 is KGHSH and CDR2 LQKENI. V was clipped by 8 bases and J by 5 bases, with 9 bases between them. The CDR3 protein is CASDYTTGELFF. The CDR3, as DNA: TGTGCCAGCGACTATACTACCGGGGAGCTGTTTTTT.

This rearrangement joins TRBV28 to TRBJ1-5; D possibly corresponds to TRBD1 (6 bases). CDR3 length: 13 residues. V gave up 7 bases and J gave up 4 bases, with 11 bases separating them. Germline CDR1 MDHEN, CDR2 SYDVKM. The CDR3 DNA reads as TGTGCCAGCACCCAGAGGGGGAATCAGCCCCAGCATTTT. Residues: CASTQRGNQPQHF.

This clone showed up just a few times. The genes are TRBV28 and TRBJ2-2; 10 bases map to TRBD1. CDR3 length: 16 residues. V was clipped by 5 bases and J by 4 bases; unmatched bases: 7. Germline CDR1 reads MDHEN; CDR2 reads SYDVKM. CDR3 DNA: TGTGCCAGCAGTGTAGCCGGGACAGGGGTCACCGGGGAGCTGTTTTTT. Translated: CASSVAGTGVTGELFF.

This clone was observed a single time. The V gene is TRBV5-4, the J gene TRBJ2-3; tentatively, D is TRBD2 (6 bases). Germline CDR1 reads SGHNT; CDR2 reads YYREEE (reference sequence). The CDR3 sequence is 16 residues long. The V end was cut by 4 bases, the J end by 0 bases, with 15 bases between. The CDR3 sequence: CASSPEGGISTDTQYF. Here the CDR3 DNA reads TGTGCCAGCAGCCCGGAGGGCGGGATAAGCACAGATACGCAGTATTTT.

This clone was found a few times. The chain joins TRBV5-4 to TRBJ2-7; 8 nucleotides match TRBD1. Germline-derived CDR1 and CDR2 are SGHNT and YYREEE (reference sequence). This CDR3 comprises 15 residues. V trimming: 4 bases; J trimming: 0 bases; junction bases outside the gene matches: 6. In DNA form, the CDR3 reads TGTGCCAGCAGCCCGCGGGACAGGCCCTCCTACGAGCAGTACTTC. It is translated as CASSPRDRPSYEQYF.

This clone has more than one count but fewer than ten. The chain employs TRBV30 and TRBJ2-7; no reliable D call. Germline lookup yields CDR1 GTSNPN and CDR2 SVGIG (reference sequence). The CDR3 has 10 amino acids. The V gene lost 5 bases and the J gene lost 3 bases, with 5 bases spanning the gap. In DNA, the CDR3 is TGTGCCTGGTCGAGCTACGAGCAGTACTTC. Residues: CAWSSYEQYF.

The rearrangement uses TRBV7-9 and TRBJ2-5, with D possibly being TRBD1 (6 bases). The CDR3 has 15 residues. Germline V gene sequence: CDR1 SEHNR, CDR2 FQNEAQ (reference sequence). Deletions cut 5 bases from V and 2 bases from J, with 15 bases between. CDR3 amino acids: CASSRSYQGQETQYF. The DNA of the CDR3 is TGTGCCAGCAGCCGGTCGTATCAGGGGCAAGAGACCCAGTACTTC.

The V call is TRBV13, the J call TRBJ1-3; possibly TRBD1 for D (5 bases). V shed 1 base and J shed 4 bases, with 8 bases lying between them. Germline lookup yields CDR1 PRHDT and CDR2 FYEKMQ (reference sequence). The CDR3 covers 14 residues. The CDR3 DNA reads TGTGCCAGCAGCTTAGAGGGGTCCGGAAACACCATATATTTT. Translation gives CASSLEGSGNTIYF.

The chain employs TRBV29-1 and TRBJ1-3; 11 bases map to TRBD1. V was clipped by 6 bases and J by 2 bases; unmatched bases: 3. From germline, CDR1 is SQVTM and CDR2 ANQGSEA. This CDR3 spans 14 amino acids. In DNA, the CDR3 is TGCAGCGTACTGGACAGGGGGCCTGGAAACACCATATATTTT. Translation gives CSVLDRGPGNTIYF.

In this sample, this clone turned up a few times. The chain combines TRBV11-2 with TRBJ2-2; D is uncertain. Between the trimmed V and J ends, which lost 5 bases and 3 bases, there was a span of 7 bases. The length of the CDR3 is 13 residues. CDR1 SGHAT and CDR2 FQNNGV come from the germline V gene. CDR3 DNA: TGTGCCAGCAGCCCTCAGTACACCGGGGAGCTGTTTTTT. Translated, it gives CASSPQYTGELFF.

This clone was counted only a few times. This chain joins TRBV6-6 and TRBJ2-1; 9 positions agree with TRBD2. The germline CDR1 and CDR2 sequences are MNHNY and SVGAGI (reference sequence). The CDR3 is 15 residues long. V was clipped by 9 bases and J by 7 bases; unmatched bases: 13. CDR3 DNA sequence: TGTGCCAGAAGATATAGCGGGGGCCCTGGGAATGAGCAGTTCTTC. This codes for CARRYSGGPGNEQFF.

This sequence joins TRBV19 and TRBJ1-4; TRBD1 matches 9 bases. Trimming at V came to 4 bases and at J to 6 bases, leaving 12 bases not matched to a gene. Germline V gives CDR1 LNHDA, CDR2 SQIVND (reference sequence). The CDR3 spans 17 residues. The CDR3 DNA reads as TGTGCCAGTAGTACCACCTGGACTCGGACAGGGGATGAAAAACTGTTTTTT. Its translation: CASSTTWTRTGDEKLFF.

V gene TRBV30 combines with J gene TRBJ1-6, with a possible D match to TRBD1 (5 bases). The CDR3 contains 12 residues. The germline V gene encodes CDR1 GTSNPN and CDR2 SVGIG (reference sequence). The ends were cut back, 3 bases at V and 13 bases at J, with 13 bases in the middle. DNA for the CDR3: TGTGCCTGGAGCCCCCAGGGTCGGCCCCTCCACTTT. Protein sequence: CAWSPQGRPLHF.

The chain has TRBV28 and TRBJ1-1, with a possible D match to TRBD1 (5 bases). With 7 bases removed from V and 0 bases from J, the gap between germline ends came to 15 bases. The CDR3 has 15 amino acids. Looked up from germline, CDR1 is MDHEN and CDR2 is SYDVKM. The DNA for the CDR3 is TGTGCCAGCACCGTACCAGGGCCCCTGAACACTGAAGCTTTCTTT. This codes for CASTVPGPLNTEAFF. Using reference TRBV28 and TRBJ1-1 for the parts outside the CDR3, the full variable domain is DVKVTQSSRYLVKRTGEKVFLECVQDMDHENMFWYRQDPGLGLRLIYFSYDVKMKEKGDIPEGYSVSREKKERFSLILESASTNQTSMYLCASTVPGPLNTEAFFGQGTRLTVV.

As for this clone: The identical CDR3 is also encoded by other nucleotide sequences in the sample. The chain uses TRBV30 and TRBJ1-5; 7 bases are shared with TRBD1. This CDR3 spans 13 amino acids. The ends lost 5 bases at V and 2 bases at J; junction bases unmatched: 3. Per the germline V gene, CDR1 is GTSNPN and CDR2 is SVGIG (reference sequence). The CDR3 reads CAWATGGNQPQHF. The CDR3 DNA reads as TGTGCCTGGGCTACAGGGGGCAATCAGCCCCAGCATTTT.

Only a few counts were recorded for this clone. The chain is built from TRBV7-2 and TRBJ2-7, with D possibly matching TRBD1 (6 bases). V lost 5 bases and J 5 bases, leaving 10 bases between the germline ends. CDR3 length equals 12 residues. Germline lookup yields CDR1 SGHTA and CDR2 FQGNSA. This CDR3 is CASSLQGHEQYF. CDR3 nucleotide sequence: TGTGCCAGCAGCCTACAGGGACACGAGCAGTACTTC.